A single sample gave rise to the 20 T cell receptor beta chains below, sequenced in a study of PD-L1 blockade in urothelial cancer. Time point noted: pretreatment peripheral blood. Measured with immunoSEQ multiplex PCR; TCRdb has only the in-frame clones, and not every one. In the table there are 30,000 to 40,000 clones, over 75% of which are singletons. The material sequenced was PBMCs, taken around atezolizumab (anti-PD-L1) treatment. The source is a man in his 60s with urothelial cancer.

This clone showed up just once. The genes are TRBV4-2 and TRBJ1-2; possibly TRBD1 for D (5 bases). V lost 0 bases and J 7 bases, leaving 18 bases between the germline ends. Germline V gene sequence: CDR1 LGHNA, CDR2 YNFKEQ. The CDR3 is made up of 16 amino acids. DNA for the CDR3: TGTGCCAGCAGCCAAGATAATTGGGGCGGGGGAGTTGGCTACACCTTC. It codes for CASSQDNWGGGVGYTF.

V is TRBV6-6 and J is TRBJ2-1, with D possibly being TRBD1 (5 bases). CDR1 MNHNY and CDR2 SVGAGI come from the germline V gene (reference sequence). V was clipped by 5 bases and J by 4 bases, with 9 bases between them. The CDR3 length is 13 residues. CDR3 nucleotides: TGTGCCAGCAGTCCGACAGTTTACAATGAGCAGTTCTTC. Amino acid sequence: CASSPTVYNEQFF.

This clone was observed a few times. It is unclear where the CDR3 begins or ends on the DNA, so no DNA is shown, and the CDR3 is as TCRdb lists it. The chain employs TRBV9 and TRBJ1-2. Inclusive of both ends, the CDR3 amounts to 17 amino acids. CDR1 is SGDLS and CDR2 is YYNGEE in the germline V gene. Here the CDR3 reads CASILGFVGEAFYGYTF.

This chain connects TRBV14 to TRBJ2-3; 14 nucleotides agree with TRBD2. The V segment lost 2 bases and the J segment 5 bases; nucleotides outside the gene matches: 9. Germline V lookup: CDR1 SGHDN, CDR2 FVKESK. CDR3 size: 18 residues. The CDR3 region is CASSQTLGLAGVIDTQYF. The CDR3 DNA reads TGTGCCAGCAGCCAAACCCTGGGACTAGCGGGAGTTATAGATACGCAGTATTTT.

This clone was seen a few times. In nucleotides, the CDR3 is TGTGCCAGCAGCACAGGACCGGGACTAGCGGGAGAGATGACAGATACGCAGTATTTT. Residues: CASSTGPGLAGEMTDTQYF. The chain is built from TRBV7-6 and TRBJ2-3; 14 bases agree with TRBD2. In germline, CDR1 is SGHVS, CDR2 FNYEAQ. The CDR3 runs to 19 residues. J gave up 3 bases and V 5 bases, and 13 bases lay outside the gene matches.

J is TRBJ2-1 and V is TRBV4-2; D is uncertain. CDR1 and CDR2 from the germline V gene are LGHNA and YNFKEQ. Trimming took 4 bases from V and 8 from J, leaving 12 bases between them. The CDR3 length is 13 residues. CDR3 loop: CASSPRVTDEQFF. The CDR3 DNA reads TGTGCCAGCAGCCCCCGAGTTACCGATGAGCAGTTCTTC.

The chain is built from TRBV5-1 and TRBJ2-1, with 9 bases aligning to TRBD1. V lost 0 bases, J lost 14 bases, and 6 bases stayed unmatched. Germline CDR1 reads SGHRS; CDR2 reads YFSETQ. The CDR3 consists of 13 residues. CDR3 nucleotides: TGCGCCAGCAGCTTGGCAGTGACAGGGGGAAAGTTCTTC. It codes for CASSLAVTGGKFF.

The chain links TRBV2 to TRBJ2-2, with 15 bases that match TRBD2. With 7 bases clipped from V and 1 base from J, the junction kept 7 bases outside the gene matches. The V gene's germline CDR1 is SNHLY and CDR2 FYNNEI. This CDR3 is built from 18 residues. CDR3 DNA sequence: TGTGCCAGCATTGGAGGACTAGCGGGAGGGAAGAACACCGGGGAGCTGTTTTTT. It codes for CASIGGLAGGKNTGELFF.

The genes are TRBV19 and TRBJ1-3; D not resolved. CDR1 is LNHDA, CDR2 SQIVND, per germline (reference sequence). The germline V and J ends were trimmed by 3 bases and 7 bases, with 10 bases remaining between them. The CDR3 extends over 13 amino acids. The CDR3 here is CASSILEANTIYF. In nucleotides, the CDR3 is TGTGCCAGTAGTATCCTGGAGGCGAACACCATATATTTT.

The CDR3 DNA follows: TGCAGTGCTTCAGGGTACGAGCAGTACTTC. Translation gives CSASGYEQYF. The chain combines TRBV20-1 with TRBJ2-7; TRBD1 is a possible D gene (5 bases). Looked up from germline, CDR1 is DFQATT and CDR2 is SNEGSKA (reference sequence). The CDR3 consists of 10 residues. V gave up 5 bases and J gave up 4 bases, with 6 bases separating them.

The chain carries TRBV5-5 and TRBJ2-3, with D perhaps matching TRBD1 (5 bases). This CDR3 has 13 residues. V lost 5 bases and J 7 bases, leaving 14 bases between the germline ends. The germline V gene has CDR1 SGHKS and CDR2 YYEKEE (reference sequence). The chain's CDR3 is CASRPEQVNTQYF. CDR3 DNA sequence: TGTGCCAGCAGACCTGAACAGGTGAATACGCAGTATTTT.

This chain joins TRBV6-1 and TRBJ1-5; D not resolved. Trimming took 8 bases from V and 4 from J, leaving 12 bases between them. The CDR3 totals 13 residues. CDR1 MNHNS and CDR2 SASEGT come from the germline V gene. CDR3 loop: CASHLNLNQPQHF. The CDR3 bases are TGTGCCAGCCACCTGAACCTAAATCAGCCCCAGCATTTT.

The J gene is TRBJ2-7, the V gene TRBV10-3; 12 bases line up with TRBD1. Trimming at V came to 10 bases and at J to 3 bases, leaving 4 bases not matched to a gene. CDR3 length equals 13 residues. The germline CDR1 and CDR2 sequences are ENHRY and SYGVKD. Written as DNA, the CDR3 is TGTGCCACCGGGACAGGGGGCAACTACGAGCAGTACTTC. Its translation is CATGTGGNYEQYF.

The chain combines TRBV7-8 with TRBJ1-1, with D unclear. The V and J ends lost 4 bases and 10 bases respectively, with 13 bases between them. The germline V gene has CDR1 SGHVS and CDR2 FQNEAQ. The CDR3 extends over 12 amino acids. CDR3: CASSSRRGAAFF. The CDR3 nucleotides read TGTGCCAGCAGCTCCCGACGGGGAGCAGCTTTCTTT. Looking up the rest from reference TRBV7-8 and TRBJ1-1 gives the full variable domain: GAGVSQSPRYKVAKRGQDVALRCDPISGHVSLFWYQQALGQGPEFLTYFQNEAQLDKSGLPSDRFFAERPEGSVSTLKIQRTQQEDSAVYLCASSSRRGAAFFGQGTRLTVV.

This clone was detected only a few times. The chain uses TRBV28 and TRBJ1-5; D may be TRBD1 (5 bases). The ends were cut back, 8 bases at V and 7 bases at J, with 12 bases in the middle. The germline V gene has CDR1 MDHEN and CDR2 SYDVKM. The CDR3 extends over 12 amino acids. The CDR3 region has the DNA TGTGCCAGCCAGGGAAGTGGCCAGCCCCAGCATTTT. It translates to CASQGSGQPQHF.

The gene calls are TRBV15 and TRBJ1-2; D is unclear. Germline V gene sequence: CDR1 LNHNV, CDR2 YYDKDF (reference sequence). V was clipped by 0 bases and J by 7 bases, with 6 bases between them. This CDR3 contains 12 residues. The CDR3 spells CATSRDAGGYTF. The CDR3 region has the DNA TGTGCCACCAGCAGAGATGCGGGTGGCTACACCTTC.

This clone showed up just a few times. This chain connects TRBV10-3 to TRBJ2-7, with D tentatively TRBD2 (7 bases). CDR3 length: 12 amino acids. Germline loops: CDR1 ENHRY, CDR2 SYGVKD. V was trimmed by 5 bases and J by 6 bases, leaving 11 bases between them. The CDR3: CAISRGGGEQYF. The CDR3 DNA sequence: TGTGCCATCAGTAGGGGAGGGGGCGAGCAGTACTTC.

The genes are TRBV9 and TRBJ1-1; D gene uncertain. This CDR3 contains 13 residues. Germline CDR1 and CDR2: SGDLS and YYNGEE. Trimming stripped 4 bases from V and 1 base from J, with 8 bases between. CDR3 sequence: CASSTRQNTEAFF. For the CDR3, the DNA is TGTGCCAGCAGCACCAGACAGAACACTGAAGCTTTCTTT.

The chain uses TRBV7-2 and TRBJ2-7; D may be TRBD2 (6 bases). CDR1 and CDR2 from the germline V gene are SGHTA and FQGNSA. The germline V and J ends were trimmed by 5 bases and 2 bases, with 16 bases remaining between them. This CDR3 contains 15 residues. Here the CDR3 reads CASSPGGLTPYEQYF. As DNA, the CDR3 is TGTGCCAGCAGCCCTGGGGGACTCACCCCCTACGAGCAGTACTTC.

This clone was found a few times. This chain uses TRBV21-1 with TRBJ1-5; the D call of TRBD1 is as the table states it, not checked on the DNA. TRBV21-1 is shown as a pseudogene. CDR3 size: 15 residues. CDR3 in amino acids: CASSIRQGGNQPQHF. The CDR3 DNA reads TGTGCCAGCAGCATCCGACAGGGGGGTAATCAGCCCCAGCATTTT.